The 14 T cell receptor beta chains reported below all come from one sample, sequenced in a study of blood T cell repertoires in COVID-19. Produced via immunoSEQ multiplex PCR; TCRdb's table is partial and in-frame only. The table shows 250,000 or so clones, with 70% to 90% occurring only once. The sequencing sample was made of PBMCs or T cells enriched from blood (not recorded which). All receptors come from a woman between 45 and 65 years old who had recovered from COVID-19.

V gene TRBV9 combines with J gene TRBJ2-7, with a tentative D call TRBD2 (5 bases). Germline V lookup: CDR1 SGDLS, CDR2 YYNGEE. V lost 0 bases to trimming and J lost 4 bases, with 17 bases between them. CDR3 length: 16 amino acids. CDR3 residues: CASSVDDTGSRYEQYF. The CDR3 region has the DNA TGTGCCAGCAGCGTAGACGATACGGGAAGTAGGTACGAGCAGTACTTC.

The CDR3 spells CATSREAGWGRTEAFF. The CDR3 bases are TGTGCCACCAGCAGAGAAGCAGGGTGGGGAAGGACTGAAGCTTTCTTT. V is TRBV15 and J is TRBJ1-1; weak D call: TRBD1 (5 bases). This CDR3 comprises 16 residues. In germline, CDR1 is LNHNV, CDR2 YYDKDF (reference sequence). V was cut by 0 bases and J by 5 bases, with 16 bases left in between.

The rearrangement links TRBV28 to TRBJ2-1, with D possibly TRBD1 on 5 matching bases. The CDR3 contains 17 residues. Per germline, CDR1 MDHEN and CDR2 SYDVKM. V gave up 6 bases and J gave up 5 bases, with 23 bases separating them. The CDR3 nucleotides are TGTGCCAGCAGCCTCTCTGGGCGGAAAGGGGTTAACAATGAGCAGTTCTTC. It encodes CASSLSGRKGVNNEQFF.

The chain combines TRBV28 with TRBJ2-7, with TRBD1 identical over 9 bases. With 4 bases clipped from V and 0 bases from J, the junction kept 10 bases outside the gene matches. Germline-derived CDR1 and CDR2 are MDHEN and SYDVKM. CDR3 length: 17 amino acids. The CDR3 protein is CASSSAPGQGHSYEQYF. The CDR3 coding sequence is TGTGCCAGCAGTTCAGCCCCTGGACAGGGGCACTCCTACGAGCAGTACTTC. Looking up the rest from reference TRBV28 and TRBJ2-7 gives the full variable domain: DVKVTQSSRYLVKRTGEKVFLECVQDMDHENMFWYRQDPGLGLRLIYFSYDVKMKEKGDIPEGYSVSREKKERFSLILESASTNQTSMYLCASSSAPGQGHSYEQYFGPGTRLTVT.

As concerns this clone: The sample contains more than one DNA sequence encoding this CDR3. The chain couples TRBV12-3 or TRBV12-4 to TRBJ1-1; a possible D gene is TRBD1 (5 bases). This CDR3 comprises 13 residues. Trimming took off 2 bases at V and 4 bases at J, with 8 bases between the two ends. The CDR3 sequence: CASSLQGGTEAFF. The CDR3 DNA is TGTGCCAGCAGTTTACAGGGTGGCACTGAAGCTTTCTTT.

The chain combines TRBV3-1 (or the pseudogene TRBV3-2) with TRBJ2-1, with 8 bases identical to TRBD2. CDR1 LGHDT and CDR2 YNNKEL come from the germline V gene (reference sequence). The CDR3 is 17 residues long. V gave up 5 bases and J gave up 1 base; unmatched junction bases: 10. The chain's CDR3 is CASSSTSGRWSYNEQFF. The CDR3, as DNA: TGTGCCAGCAGCTCTACTAGCGGACGTTGGTCCTACAATGAGCAGTTCTTC.

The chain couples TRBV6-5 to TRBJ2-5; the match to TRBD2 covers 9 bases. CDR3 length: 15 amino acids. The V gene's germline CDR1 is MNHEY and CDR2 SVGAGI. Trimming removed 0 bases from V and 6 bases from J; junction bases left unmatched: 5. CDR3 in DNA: TGTGCCAGCAGTTACTCCCGGACTAGCGCAAAGACCCAGTACTTC. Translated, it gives CASSYSRTSAKTQYF.

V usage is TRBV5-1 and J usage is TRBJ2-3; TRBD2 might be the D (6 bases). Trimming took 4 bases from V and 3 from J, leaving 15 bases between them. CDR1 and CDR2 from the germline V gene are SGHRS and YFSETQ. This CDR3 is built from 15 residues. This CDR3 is CASSLDPGTTDTQYF. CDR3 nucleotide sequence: TGCGCCAGCAGCCTGGACCCCGGGACTACAGATACGCAGTATTTT. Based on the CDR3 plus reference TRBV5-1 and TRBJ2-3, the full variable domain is KAGVTQTPRYLIKTRGQQVTLSCSPISGHRSVSWYQQTPGQGLQFLFEYFSETQRNKGNFPGRFSGRQFSNSRSEMNVSTLELGDSALYLCASSLDPGTTDTQYFGPGTRLTVL.

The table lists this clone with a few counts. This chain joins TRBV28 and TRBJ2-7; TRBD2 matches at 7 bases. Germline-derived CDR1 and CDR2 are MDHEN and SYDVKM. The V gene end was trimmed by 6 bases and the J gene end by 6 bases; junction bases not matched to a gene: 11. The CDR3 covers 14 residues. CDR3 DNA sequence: TGTGCCAGCAGCGCTGGACTAGTGAGAGGCGAGCAGTACTTC. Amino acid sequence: CASSAGLVRGEQYF.

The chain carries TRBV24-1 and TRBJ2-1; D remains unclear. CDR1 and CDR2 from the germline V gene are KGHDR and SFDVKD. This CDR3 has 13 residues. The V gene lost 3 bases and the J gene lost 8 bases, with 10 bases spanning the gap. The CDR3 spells CATSDVVGDEQFF. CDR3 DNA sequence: TGTGCCACCAGTGATGTGGTGGGCGATGAGCAGTTCTTC.

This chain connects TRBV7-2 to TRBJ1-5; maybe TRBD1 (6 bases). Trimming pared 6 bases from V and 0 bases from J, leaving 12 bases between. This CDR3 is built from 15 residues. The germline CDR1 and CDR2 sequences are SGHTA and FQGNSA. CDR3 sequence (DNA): TGTGCCAGCAGGACAGGAGTATATAGCAATCAGCCCCAGCATTTT. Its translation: CASRTGVYSNQPQHF.

CDR3 residues: CASSLVGTEAFF. CDR3 in DNA: TGTGCCAGCAGCCTCGTCGGCACTGAAGCTTTCTTT. The chain carries TRBV14 and TRBJ1-1, with no clear D. The germline V gene encodes CDR1 SGHDN and CDR2 FVKESK. Trimming pared 4 bases from V and 4 bases from J, leaving 7 bases between. The CDR3 totals 12 residues.

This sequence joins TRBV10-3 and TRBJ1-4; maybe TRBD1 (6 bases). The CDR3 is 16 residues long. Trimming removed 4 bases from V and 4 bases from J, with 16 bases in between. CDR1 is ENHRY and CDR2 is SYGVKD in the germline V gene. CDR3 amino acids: CAISGGSGQSNEKLFF. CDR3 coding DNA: TGTGCCATCAGTGGCGGTTCGGGACAAAGTAATGAAAAACTGTTTTTT.

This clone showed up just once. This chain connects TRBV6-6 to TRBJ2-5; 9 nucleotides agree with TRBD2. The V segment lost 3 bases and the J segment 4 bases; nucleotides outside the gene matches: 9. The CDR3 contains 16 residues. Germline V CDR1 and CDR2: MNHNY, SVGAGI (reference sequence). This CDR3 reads CASSYLAGEGIETQYF. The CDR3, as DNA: TGTGCCAGCAGTTATTTAGCGGGAGAAGGAATAGAGACCCAGTACTTC.